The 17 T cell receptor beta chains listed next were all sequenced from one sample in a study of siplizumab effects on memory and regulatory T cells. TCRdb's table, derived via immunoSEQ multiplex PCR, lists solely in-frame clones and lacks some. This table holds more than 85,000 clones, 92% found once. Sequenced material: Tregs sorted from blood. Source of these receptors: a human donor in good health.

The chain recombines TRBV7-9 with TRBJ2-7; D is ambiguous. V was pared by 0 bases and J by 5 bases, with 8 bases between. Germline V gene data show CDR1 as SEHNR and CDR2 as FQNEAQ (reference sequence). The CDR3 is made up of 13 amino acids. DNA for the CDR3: TGTGCCAGCAGCTTAGCGGGAAGCAACGAGCAGTACTTC. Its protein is CASSLAGSNEQYF.

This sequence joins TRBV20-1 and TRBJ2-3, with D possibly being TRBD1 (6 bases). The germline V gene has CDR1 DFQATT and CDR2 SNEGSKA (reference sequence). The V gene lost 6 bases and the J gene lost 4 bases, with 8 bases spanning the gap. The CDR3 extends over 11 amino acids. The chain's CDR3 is CSAPGADTQYF. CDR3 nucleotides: TGCAGTGCACCAGGGGCAGATACGCAGTATTTT.

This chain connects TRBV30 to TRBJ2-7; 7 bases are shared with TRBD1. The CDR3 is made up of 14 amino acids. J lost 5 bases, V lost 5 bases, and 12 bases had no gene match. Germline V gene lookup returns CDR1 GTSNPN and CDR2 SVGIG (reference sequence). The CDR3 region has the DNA TGTGCCTGGGACAGACAGGGCTTCTGGAACGAGCAGTACTTC. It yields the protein CAWDRQGFWNEQYF.

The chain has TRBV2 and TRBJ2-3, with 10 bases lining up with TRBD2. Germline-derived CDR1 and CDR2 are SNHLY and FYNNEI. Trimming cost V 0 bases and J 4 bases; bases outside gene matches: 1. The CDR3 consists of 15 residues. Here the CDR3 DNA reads TGTGCCAGCAGTGAAGCTAGCGGGAGGCCAGATACGCAGTATTTT. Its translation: CASSEASGRPDTQYF.

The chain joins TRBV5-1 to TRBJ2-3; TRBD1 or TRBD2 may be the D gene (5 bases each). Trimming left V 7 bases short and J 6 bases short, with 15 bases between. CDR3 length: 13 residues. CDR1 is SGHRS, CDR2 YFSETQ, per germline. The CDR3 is CASRTGTGDTQYF. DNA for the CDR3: TGCGCCAGCCGGACCGGGACGGGGGATACGCAGTATTTT. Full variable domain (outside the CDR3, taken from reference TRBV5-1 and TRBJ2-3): KAGVTQTPRYLIKTRGQQVTLSCSPISGHRSVSWYQQTPGQGLQFLFEYFSETQRNKGNFPGRFSGRQFSNSRSEMNVSTLELGDSALYLCASRTGTGDTQYFGPGTRLTVL.

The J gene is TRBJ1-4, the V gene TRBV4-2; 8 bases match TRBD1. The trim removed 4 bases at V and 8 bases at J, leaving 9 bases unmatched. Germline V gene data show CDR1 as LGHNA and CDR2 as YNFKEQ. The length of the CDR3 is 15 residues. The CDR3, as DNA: TGTGCCAGCAGCCGACAGGACAGGGTGGGCGAAAAACTGTTTTTT. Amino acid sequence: CASSRQDRVGEKLFF.

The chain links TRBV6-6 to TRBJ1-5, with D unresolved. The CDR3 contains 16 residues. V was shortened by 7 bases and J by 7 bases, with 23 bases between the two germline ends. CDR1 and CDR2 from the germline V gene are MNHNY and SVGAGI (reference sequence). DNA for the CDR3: TGTGCCAGCACCCTCGAAGGGCAAAACCCTGGGCAGCCCCAGCATTTT. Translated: CASTLEGQNPGQPQHF.

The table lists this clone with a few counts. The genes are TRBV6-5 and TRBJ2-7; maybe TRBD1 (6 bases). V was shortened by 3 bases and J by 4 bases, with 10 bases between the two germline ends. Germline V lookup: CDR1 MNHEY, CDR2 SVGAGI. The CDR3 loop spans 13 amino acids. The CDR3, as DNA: TGTGCCAGCAGTTATAGGGGGTCTTACGAGCAGTACTTC. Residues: CASSYRGSYEQYF.

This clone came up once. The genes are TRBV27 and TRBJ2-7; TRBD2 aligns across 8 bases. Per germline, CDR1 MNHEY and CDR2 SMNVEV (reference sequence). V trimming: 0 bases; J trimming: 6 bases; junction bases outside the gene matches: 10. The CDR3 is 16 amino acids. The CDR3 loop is CASSLSMVAGRGEQYF. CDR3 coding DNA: TGTGCCAGCAGTTTATCGATGGTAGCGGGAAGGGGCGAGCAGTACTTC.

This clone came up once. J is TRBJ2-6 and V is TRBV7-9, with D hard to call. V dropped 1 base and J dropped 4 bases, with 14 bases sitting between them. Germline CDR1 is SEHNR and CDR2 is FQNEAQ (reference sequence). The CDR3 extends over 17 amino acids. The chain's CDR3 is CASSLVRLSPGANVLTF. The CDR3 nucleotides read TGTGCCAGCAGCTTAGTTCGGCTTTCTCCCGGGGCCAACGTCCTGACTTTC.

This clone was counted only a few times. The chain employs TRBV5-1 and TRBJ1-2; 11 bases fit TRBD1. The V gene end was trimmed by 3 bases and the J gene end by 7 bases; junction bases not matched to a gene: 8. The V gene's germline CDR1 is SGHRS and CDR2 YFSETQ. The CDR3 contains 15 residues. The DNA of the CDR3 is TGCGCCAGCAGCTCCGGACAGGGGGCATCCATTGGCTACACCTTC. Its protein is CASSSGQGASIGYTF.

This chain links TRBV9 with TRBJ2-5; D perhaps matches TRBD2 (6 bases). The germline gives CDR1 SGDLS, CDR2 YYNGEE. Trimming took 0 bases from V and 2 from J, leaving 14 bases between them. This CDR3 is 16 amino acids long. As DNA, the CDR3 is TGTGCCAGCAGCGTAGCAACTAGCAGTCCTCAAGAGACCCAGTACTTC. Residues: CASSVATSSPQETQYF.

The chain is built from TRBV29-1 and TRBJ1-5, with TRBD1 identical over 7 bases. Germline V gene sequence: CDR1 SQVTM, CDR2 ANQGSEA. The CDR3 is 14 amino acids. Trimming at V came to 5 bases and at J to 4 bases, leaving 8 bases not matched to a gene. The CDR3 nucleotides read TGCAGCGTTTCTCAAGGGGGCGCGAATCAGCCCCAGCATTTT. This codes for CSVSQGGANQPQHF.

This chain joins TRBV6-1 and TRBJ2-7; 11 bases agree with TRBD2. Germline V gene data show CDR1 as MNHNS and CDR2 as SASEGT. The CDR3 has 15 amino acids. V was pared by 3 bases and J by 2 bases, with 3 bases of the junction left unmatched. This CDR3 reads CASSDIAGGPYEQYF. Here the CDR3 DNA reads TGTGCCAGCAGTGATATAGCGGGAGGGCCCTACGAGCAGTACTTC.

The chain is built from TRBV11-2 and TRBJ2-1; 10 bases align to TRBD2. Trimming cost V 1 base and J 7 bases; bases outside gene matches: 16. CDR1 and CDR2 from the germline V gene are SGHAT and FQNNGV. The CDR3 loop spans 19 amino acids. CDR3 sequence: CASSLGVWGAGGPRNEQFF. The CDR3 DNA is TGTGCCAGCAGCTTAGGGGTGTGGGGAGCGGGAGGGCCGAGGAATGAGCAGTTCTTC.

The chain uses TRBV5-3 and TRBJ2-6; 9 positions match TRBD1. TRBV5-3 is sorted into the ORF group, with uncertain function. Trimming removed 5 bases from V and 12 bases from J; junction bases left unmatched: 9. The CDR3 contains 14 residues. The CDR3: CARSPRDRAPVLTF. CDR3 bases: TGTGCCAGAAGTCCTCGGGACAGGGCTCCCGTCCTGACTTTC.

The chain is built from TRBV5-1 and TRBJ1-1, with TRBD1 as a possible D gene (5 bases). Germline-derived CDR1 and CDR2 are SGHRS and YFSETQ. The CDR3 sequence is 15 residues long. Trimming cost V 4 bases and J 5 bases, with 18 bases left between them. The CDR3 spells CASSTGAYRGTEAFF. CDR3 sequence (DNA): TGCGCCAGCAGCACTGGGGCATACAGAGGAACTGAAGCTTTCTTT.